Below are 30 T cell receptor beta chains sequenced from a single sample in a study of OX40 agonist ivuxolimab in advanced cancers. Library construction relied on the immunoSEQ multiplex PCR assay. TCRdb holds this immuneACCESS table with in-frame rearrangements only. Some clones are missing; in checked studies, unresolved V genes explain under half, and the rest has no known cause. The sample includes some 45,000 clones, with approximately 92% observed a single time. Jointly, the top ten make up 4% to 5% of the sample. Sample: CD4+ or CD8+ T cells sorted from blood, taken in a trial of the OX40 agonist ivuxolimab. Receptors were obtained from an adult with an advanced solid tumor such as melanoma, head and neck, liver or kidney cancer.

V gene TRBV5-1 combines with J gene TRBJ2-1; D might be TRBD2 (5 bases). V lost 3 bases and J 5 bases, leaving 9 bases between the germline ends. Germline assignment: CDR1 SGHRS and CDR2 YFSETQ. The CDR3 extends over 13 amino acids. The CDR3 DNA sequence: TGCGCCAGCAGCTGGACTCGGGACAATGAGCAGTTCTTC. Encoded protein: CASSWTRDNEQFF.

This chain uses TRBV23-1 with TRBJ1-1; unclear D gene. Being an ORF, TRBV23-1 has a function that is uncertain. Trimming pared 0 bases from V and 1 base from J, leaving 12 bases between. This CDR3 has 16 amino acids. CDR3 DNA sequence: TGCGCCAGCAGTCAATCGCGGGCCCATCCGAACACTGAAGCTTTCTTT. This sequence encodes CASSQSRAHPNTEAFF.

The CDR3 region is CASSSPGEHTIYF. The CDR3 DNA follows: TGTGCCAGCAGCTCCCCCGGGGAACACACCATATATTTT. The V gene is TRBV7-6, the J gene TRBJ1-3; unclear D gene. Germline V gives CDR1 SGHVS, CDR2 FNYEAQ. The V end was cut by 4 bases, the J end by 8 bases, with 12 bases between. The CDR3 has 13 residues.

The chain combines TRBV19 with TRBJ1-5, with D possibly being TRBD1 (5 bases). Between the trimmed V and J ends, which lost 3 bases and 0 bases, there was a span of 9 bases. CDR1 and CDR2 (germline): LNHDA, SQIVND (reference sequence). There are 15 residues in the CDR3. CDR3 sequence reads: CASSMARASNQPQHF. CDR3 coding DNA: TGTGCCAGTAGTATGGCCAGGGCTAGCAATCAGCCCCAGCATTTT.

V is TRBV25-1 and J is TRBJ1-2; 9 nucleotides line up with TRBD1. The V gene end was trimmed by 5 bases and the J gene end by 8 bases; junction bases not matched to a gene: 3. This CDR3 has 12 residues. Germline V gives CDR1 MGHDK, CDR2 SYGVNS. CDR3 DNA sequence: TGTGCCAGCAGTCGACAGGGGGTAGGCTACACCTTC. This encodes CASSRQGVGYTF.

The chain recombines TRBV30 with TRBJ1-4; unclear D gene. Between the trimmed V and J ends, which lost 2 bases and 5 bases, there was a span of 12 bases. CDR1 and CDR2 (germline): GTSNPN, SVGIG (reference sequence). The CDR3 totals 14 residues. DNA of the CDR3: TGTGCCTGGAGTTCTAGCCTTAGGAATGAAAAACTGTTTTTT. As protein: CAWSSSLRNEKLFF.

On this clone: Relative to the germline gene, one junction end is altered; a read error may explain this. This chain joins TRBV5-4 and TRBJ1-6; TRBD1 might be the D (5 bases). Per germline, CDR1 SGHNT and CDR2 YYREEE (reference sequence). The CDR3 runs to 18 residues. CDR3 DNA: TGCGCCAGCAGCCAAGATCTCGCAGGGAGCTCCTATAATTCACCCCTCCACTTT. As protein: CASSQDLAGSSYNSPLHF.

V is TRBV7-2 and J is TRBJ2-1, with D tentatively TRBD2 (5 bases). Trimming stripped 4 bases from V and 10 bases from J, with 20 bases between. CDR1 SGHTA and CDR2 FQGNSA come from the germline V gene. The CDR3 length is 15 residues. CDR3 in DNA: TGTGCCAGCAGCTCCCCCCCCGGGGTACTTAGAGAGCAGTTCTTC. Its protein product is CASSSPPGVLREQFF.

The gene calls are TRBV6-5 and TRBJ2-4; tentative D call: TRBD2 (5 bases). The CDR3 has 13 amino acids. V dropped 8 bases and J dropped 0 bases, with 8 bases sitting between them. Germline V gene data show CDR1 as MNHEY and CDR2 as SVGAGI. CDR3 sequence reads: CASRGIAKNIQYF. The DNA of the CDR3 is TGTGCCAGCCGGGGAATAGCCAAAAACATTCAGTACTTC.

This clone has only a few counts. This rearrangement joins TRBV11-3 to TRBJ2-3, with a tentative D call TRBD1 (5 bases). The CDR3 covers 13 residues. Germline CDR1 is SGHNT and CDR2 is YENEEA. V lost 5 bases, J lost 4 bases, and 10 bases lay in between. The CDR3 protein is CASSPGSPDTQYF. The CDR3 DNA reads TGTGCCAGCAGCCCAGGGTCCCCAGATACGCAGTATTTT.

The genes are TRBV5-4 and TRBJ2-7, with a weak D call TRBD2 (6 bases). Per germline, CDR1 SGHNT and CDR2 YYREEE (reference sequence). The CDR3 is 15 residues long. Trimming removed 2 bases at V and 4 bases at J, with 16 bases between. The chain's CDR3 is CASSLGTPILYEQYF. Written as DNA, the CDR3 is TGTGCCAGCAGCTTAGGGACTCCAATACTTTACGAGCAGTACTTC.

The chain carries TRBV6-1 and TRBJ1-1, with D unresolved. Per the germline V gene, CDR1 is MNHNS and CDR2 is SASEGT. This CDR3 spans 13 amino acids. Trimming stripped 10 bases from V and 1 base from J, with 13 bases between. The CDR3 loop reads CATDITANTEAFF. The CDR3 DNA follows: TGTGCCACCGACATCACTGCGAACACTGAAGCTTTCTTT.

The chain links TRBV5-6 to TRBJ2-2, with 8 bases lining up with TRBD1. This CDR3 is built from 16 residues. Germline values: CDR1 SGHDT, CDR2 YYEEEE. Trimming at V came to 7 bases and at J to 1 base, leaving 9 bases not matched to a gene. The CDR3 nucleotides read TGTGCCAGCGCCGAGTTCGGACAGGGGAACACCGGGGAGCTGTTTTTT. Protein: CASAEFGQGNTGELFF.

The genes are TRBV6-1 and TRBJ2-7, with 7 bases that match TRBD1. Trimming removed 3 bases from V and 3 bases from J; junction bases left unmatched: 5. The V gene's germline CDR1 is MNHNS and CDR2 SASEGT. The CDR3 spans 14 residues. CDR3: CASSETGLFYEQYF. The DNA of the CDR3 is TGTGCCAGCAGTGAGACAGGGTTATTCTACGAGCAGTACTTC.

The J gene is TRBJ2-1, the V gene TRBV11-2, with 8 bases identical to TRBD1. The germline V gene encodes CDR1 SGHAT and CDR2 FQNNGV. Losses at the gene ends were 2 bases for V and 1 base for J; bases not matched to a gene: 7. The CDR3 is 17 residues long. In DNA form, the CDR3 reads TGTGCCAGCAGCTTACAGGGGGCGGGATCGTCCTACAATGAGCAGTTCTTC. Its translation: CASSLQGAGSSYNEQFF.

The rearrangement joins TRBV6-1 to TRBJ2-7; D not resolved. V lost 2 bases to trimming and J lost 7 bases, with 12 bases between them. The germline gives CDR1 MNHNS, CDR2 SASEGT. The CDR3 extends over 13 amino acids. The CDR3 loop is CASSERSIGEQYF. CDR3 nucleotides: TGTGCCAGCAGTGAACGGTCTATAGGGGAGCAGTACTTC.

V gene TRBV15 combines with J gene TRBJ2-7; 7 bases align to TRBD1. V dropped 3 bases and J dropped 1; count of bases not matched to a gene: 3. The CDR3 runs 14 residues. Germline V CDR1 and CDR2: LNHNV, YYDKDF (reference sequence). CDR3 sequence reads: CATSRGDSSYEQYF. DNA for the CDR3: TGTGCCACCAGCAGGGGGGACAGTTCCTACGAGCAGTACTTC.

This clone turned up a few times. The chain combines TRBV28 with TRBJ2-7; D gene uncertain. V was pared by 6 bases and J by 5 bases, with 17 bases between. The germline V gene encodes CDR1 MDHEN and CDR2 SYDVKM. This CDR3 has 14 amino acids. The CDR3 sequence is CASSLGQASNEQYF. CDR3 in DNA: TGTGCCAGCAGCCTTGGGCAGGCAAGCAACGAGCAGTACTTC.

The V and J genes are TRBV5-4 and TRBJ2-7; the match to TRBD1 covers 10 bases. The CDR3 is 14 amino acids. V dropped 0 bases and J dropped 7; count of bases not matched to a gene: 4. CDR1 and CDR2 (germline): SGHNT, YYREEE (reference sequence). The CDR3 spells CASSLGTGGGEQYF. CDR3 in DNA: TGTGCCAGCAGCTTGGGGACAGGGGGAGGAGAGCAGTACTTC.

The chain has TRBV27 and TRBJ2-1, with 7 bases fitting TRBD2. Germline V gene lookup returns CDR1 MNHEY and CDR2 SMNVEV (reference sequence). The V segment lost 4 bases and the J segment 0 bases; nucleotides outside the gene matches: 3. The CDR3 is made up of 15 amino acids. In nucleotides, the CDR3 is TGTGCCAGCAGTTCCGGGAGGAGCTCCTACAATGAGCAGTTCTTC. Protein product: CASSSGRSSYNEQFF.

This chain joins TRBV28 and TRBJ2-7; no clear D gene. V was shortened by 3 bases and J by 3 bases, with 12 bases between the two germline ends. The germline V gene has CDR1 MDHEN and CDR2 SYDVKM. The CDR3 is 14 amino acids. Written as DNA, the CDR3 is TGTGCCAGCAGTTTGGTGGGGAATCACTACGAGCAGTACTTC. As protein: CASSLVGNHYEQYF.

Here the CDR3 reads CASSLALLVGTEAFF. DNA for the CDR3: TGTGCCAGCAGCTTAGCGTTGTTAGTTGGGACTGAAGCTTTCTTT. The genes are TRBV7-8 and TRBJ1-1; D is undetermined. There are 15 residues in the CDR3. V lost 0 bases and J lost 5, with 13 bases in between. Germline values: CDR1 SGHVS, CDR2 FQNEAQ. Full variable domain (outside the CDR3, taken from reference TRBV7-8 and TRBJ1-1): GAGVSQSPRYKVAKRGQDVALRCDPISGHVSLFWYQQALGQGPEFLTYFQNEAQLDKSGLPSDRFFAERPEGSVSTLKIQRTQQEDSAVYLCASSLALLVGTEAFFGQGTRLTVV.

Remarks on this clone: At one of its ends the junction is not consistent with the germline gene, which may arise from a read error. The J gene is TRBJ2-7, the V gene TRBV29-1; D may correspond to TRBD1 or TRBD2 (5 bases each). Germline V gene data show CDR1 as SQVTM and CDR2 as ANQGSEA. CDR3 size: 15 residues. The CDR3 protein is CSVQETGLWDAEQYF. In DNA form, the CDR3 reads TGCAGCGTTCAAGAAACTGGCCTTTGGGACGCCGAGCAGTACTTC.

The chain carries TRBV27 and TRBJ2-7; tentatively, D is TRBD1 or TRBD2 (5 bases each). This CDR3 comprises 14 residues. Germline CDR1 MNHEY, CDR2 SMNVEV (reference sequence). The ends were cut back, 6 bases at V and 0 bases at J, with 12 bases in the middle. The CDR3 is CASRLMGDSYEQYF. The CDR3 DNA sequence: TGTGCCAGCAGGCTCATGGGGGACTCCTACGAGCAGTACTTC.

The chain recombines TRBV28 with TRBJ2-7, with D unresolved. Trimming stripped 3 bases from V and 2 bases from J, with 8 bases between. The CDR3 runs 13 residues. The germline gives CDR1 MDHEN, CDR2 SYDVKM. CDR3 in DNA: TGTGCCAGCAGTTTGGGGATCCCCTACGAGCAGTACTTC. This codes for CASSLGIPYEQYF. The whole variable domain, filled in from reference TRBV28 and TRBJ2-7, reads DVKVTQSSRYLVKRTGEKVFLECVQDMDHENMFWYRQDPGLGLRLIYFSYDVKMKEKGDIPEGYSVSREKKERFSLILESASTNQTSMYLCASSLGIPYEQYFGPGTRLTVT.

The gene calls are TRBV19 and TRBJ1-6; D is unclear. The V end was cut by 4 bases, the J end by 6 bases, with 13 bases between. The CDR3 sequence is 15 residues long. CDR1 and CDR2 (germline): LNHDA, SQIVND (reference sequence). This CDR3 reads CASSTSPAGNSPLHF. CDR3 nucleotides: TGTGCCAGTAGTACAAGCCCGGCCGGTAATTCACCCCTCCACTTT.

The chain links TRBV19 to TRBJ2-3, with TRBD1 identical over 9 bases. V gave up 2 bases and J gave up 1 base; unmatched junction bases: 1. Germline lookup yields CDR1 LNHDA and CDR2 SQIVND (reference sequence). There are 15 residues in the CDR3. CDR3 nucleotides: TGTGCCAGTAGTATATGGACAGGGGGCACAGATACGCAGTATTTT. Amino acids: CASSIWTGGTDTQYF.

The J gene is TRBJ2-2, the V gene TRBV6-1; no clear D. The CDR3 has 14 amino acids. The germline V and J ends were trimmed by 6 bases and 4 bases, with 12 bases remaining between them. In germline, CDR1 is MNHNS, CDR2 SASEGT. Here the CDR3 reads CASSPLAGTGELFF. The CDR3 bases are TGTGCCAGCAGCCCCCTTGCCGGCACCGGGGAGCTGTTTTTT.

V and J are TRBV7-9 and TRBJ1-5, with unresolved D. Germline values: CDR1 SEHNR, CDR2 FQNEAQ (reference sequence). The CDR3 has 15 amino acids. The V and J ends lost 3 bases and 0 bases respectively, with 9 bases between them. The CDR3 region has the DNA TGTGCCAGCAGCTTCGGCGAGGGTAGCAATCAGCCCCAGCATTTT. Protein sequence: CASSFGEGSNQPQHF.

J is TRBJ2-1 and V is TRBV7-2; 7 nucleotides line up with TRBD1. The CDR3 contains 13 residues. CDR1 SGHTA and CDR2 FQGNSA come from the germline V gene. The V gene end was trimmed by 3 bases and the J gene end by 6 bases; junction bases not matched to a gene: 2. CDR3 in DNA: TGTGCCAGCAGCTTCGACAGGGCCAATGAGCAGTTCTTC. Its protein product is CASSFDRANEQFF. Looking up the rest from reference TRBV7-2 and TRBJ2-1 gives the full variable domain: GAGVSQSPSNKVTEKGKDVELRCDPISGHTALYWYRQSLGQGLEFLIYFQGNSAPDKSGLPSDRFSAERTGGSVSTLTIQRTQQEDSAVYLCASSFDRANEQFFGPGTRLTVL.